This TCR beta chain was captured by sequencing in a study of blood T cell repertoires in COVID-19. Study in general: PBMCs, B-cell-depleted T cells, or T cells provided the cDNA or gDNA that made up the material.

In Seattle, patients joined the study during active infection and were tracked longitudinally. As processed by the authors: Counts of nucleated cells, estimated from reference gene primer amplification, were obtained. The data were produced by immunoSEQ multiplex PCR, yet TCRdb's version contains in-frame clones alone and is incomplete. V and J calls and clone size are as listed in that table; D and trimming were resolved from the DNA. The sample includes 200,000 to 250,000 clones, 83% of them seen just once. This receptor was identified in a woman in her 30s with COVID-19, enrolled during active disease. Sequenced input: peripheral blood.

DNA of the CDR3: TGTGCCAGCAGCTTAGCGCAGGGGGCGAGTGCTACGCAGTATTTT. Protein product: CASSLAQGASATQYF. V and J are TRBV7-9 and TRBJ2-3; 8 nucleotides line up with TRBD1. V shed 0 bases, J shed 8 bases, and the junction held 7 bases outside the gene matches. This CDR3 has 15 amino acids. Germline V lookup: CDR1 SEHNR, CDR2 FQNEAQ (reference sequence).